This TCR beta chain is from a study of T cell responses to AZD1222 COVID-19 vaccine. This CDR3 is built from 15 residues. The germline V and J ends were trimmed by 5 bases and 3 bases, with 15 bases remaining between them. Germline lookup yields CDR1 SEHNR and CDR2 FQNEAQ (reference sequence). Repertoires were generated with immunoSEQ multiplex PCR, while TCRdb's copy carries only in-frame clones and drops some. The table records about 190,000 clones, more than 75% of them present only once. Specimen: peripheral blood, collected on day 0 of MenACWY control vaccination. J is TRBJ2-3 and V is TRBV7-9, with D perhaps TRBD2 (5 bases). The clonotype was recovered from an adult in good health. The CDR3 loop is CASSPPGSTTDTQYF. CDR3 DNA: TGTGCCAGCAGCCCCCCGGGGTCAACTACAGATACGCAGTATTTT.